The entry below describes one TCR beta chain. Germline V CDR1 and CDR2: MGHRA, YSYEKL. The CDR3 sequence is 14 residues long. V lost 2 bases to trimming and J lost 9 bases, with 14 bases between them. The data were taken from a study of cytomegalovirus exposure and HLA in healthy donors. Study as a whole: A data release that came early held roughly 85 million unique TCRs from HLA-typed donors. Of roughly 400 genotyped donors, around 80% grouped in the Caucasian-associated ancestry cluster.

Those who donated were healthy bone marrow donors. Use of 60 Vbeta and 13 Jbeta primers characterized the PCR. Sequencing used immunoSEQ multiplex PCR; TCRdb keeps in-frame clones, though not all of them. Of about 80,000 clones listed, approximately 61% were seen once; the top ten hold around 7%. The chain combines TRBV4-1 with TRBJ2-1, with D possibly matching TRBD2 (6 bases). Sequenced material: PBMCs. This receptor was taken from a woman aged 45-60 years in good health and CMV-seropositive. The CDR3 DNA follows: TGCGCCAGCAGCCAATCACTAGCCGACCCTGAGCAGTTCTTC. Translating it yields CASSQSLADPEQFF.